Each of the 15 T cell receptor beta chains below was sequenced from the same sample in a study of shared T cell receptors in the human thymus. Some clones are missing from TCRdb's copy, which holds only in-frame ones; the method was immunoSEQ multiplex PCR. Of roughly 660,000 clones listed, more than 75% are singletons. The sample was also linked to a second study, of human thymus T cells.

Sequencing used thymocytes. The source of these receptors is a boy younger than two with a congenital heart defect.

The chain employs TRBV2 and TRBJ2-3; 8 bases line up with TRBD2. CDR1 and CDR2 (germline): SNHLY, FYNNEI. The CDR3 runs 17 residues. With V trimmed by 6 bases and J by 2 bases, 13 bases remained unmatched. This chain's CDR3 is CASSSGRGGRYTDTQYF. CDR3 in DNA: TGTGCCAGCAGCTCCGGGCGGGGCGGGAGGTACACAGATACGCAGTATTTT.

V gene TRBV6-1 combines with J gene TRBJ2-7, with 10 bases lining up with TRBD1. Per germline, CDR1 MNHNS and CDR2 SASEGT. Losses at the gene ends were 6 bases for V and 2 bases for J; bases not matched to a gene: 7. CDR3 length equals 15 residues. CDR3 coding DNA: TGTGCCAGCAGCCCTGGACAGGGGGTTCCCTACGAGCAGTACTTC. Translated, it gives CASSPGQGVPYEQYF.

V usage is TRBV7-9 and J usage is TRBJ2-7; 11 bases fit TRBD2. The germline V gene has CDR1 SEHNR and CDR2 FQNEAQ (reference sequence). The CDR3 is made up of 18 amino acids. V dropped 4 bases and J dropped 3; count of bases not matched to a gene: 14. Here the CDR3 DNA reads TGTGCCAGCAGCTCACCGGGACTAGCGGACGAAGATTTCTACGAGCAGTACTTC. This translates into CASSSPGLADEDFYEQYF.

The CDR3 loop reads CASSLARGQVETQYF. The CDR3 region has the DNA TGTGCCAGCAGCTTAGCCAGGGGGCAGGTTGAGACCCAGTACTTC. The chain employs TRBV7-9 and TRBJ2-5, with TRBD1 matching 8 bases. Looked up from germline, CDR1 is SEHNR and CDR2 is FQNEAQ (reference sequence). The CDR3 contains 15 residues. V trimming: 0 bases; J trimming: 5 bases; junction bases outside the gene matches: 5.

This clone was detected only once. The same CDR3 arises from other DNA sequences in this sample as well. The chain links TRBV9 to TRBJ2-3; 10 positions agree with TRBD2. Trimming at V came to 3 bases and at J to 0 bases, leaving 1 base not matched to a gene. Germline V lookup: CDR1 SGDLS, CDR2 YYNGEE. This CDR3 is built from 15 residues. The CDR3 DNA sequence: TGTGCCAGCAGCGCGGGACTAGCGAGCACAGATACGCAGTATTTT. As protein: CASSAGLASTDTQYF.

The chain is built from TRBV7-3 and TRBJ2-2; the match to TRBD2 covers 14 bases. Germline loops: CDR1 SGHTA, CDR2 FQGTGA. J was trimmed by 4 bases and V by 6 bases; bases with no gene match: 13. The CDR3 contains 19 residues. The CDR3 loop reads CASSSPGLAGEVVTGELFF. DNA of the CDR3: TGTGCCAGCAGTTCACCGGGACTAGCGGGAGAAGTCGTCACCGGGGAGCTGTTTTTT.

This clone has more than one count but fewer than ten. This chain uses TRBV29-1 with TRBJ2-6; no definite D call. Germline CDR1 reads SQVTM; CDR2 reads ANQGSEA. This CDR3 spans 15 amino acids. Deletions cut 5 bases from V and 0 bases from J, with 11 bases between. CDR3 amino acids: CSVLPESSGANVLTF. The CDR3 DNA reads TGCAGCGTTTTGCCGGAGAGCTCTGGGGCCAACGTCCTGACTTTC.

V is TRBV4-3 and J is TRBJ2-3, with TRBD2 matching 8 bases. V dropped 3 bases and J dropped 0; count of bases not matched to a gene: 17. CDR1 LGHNA and CDR2 YSLEER come from the germline V gene. This CDR3 region has 20 residues. The CDR3 reads CASSHFVPGLGFGSTDTQYF. The CDR3, as DNA: TGCGCCAGCAGCCATTTTGTCCCGGGACTAGGGTTCGGGAGCACAGATACGCAGTATTTT.

On this clone: The same CDR3 is also encoded by other DNA sequences in this sample. The genes are TRBV7-9 and TRBJ1-2, with 9 bases fitting TRBD1. CDR3 size: 15 residues. CDR1 and CDR2 (germline): SEHNR, FQNEAQ (reference sequence). J lost 2 bases, V lost 1 base, and 2 bases had no gene match. The CDR3 DNA is TGTGCCAGCAGCTTAGTTGGACAGGGGAACTATGGCTACACCTTC. This gives the protein CASSLVGQGNYGYTF. The full variable domain, rest sourced from reference TRBV7-9 and TRBJ1-2, is DTGVSQNPRHKITKRGQNVTFRCDPISEHNRLYWYRQTLGQGPEFLTYFQNEAQLEKSRLLSDRFSAERPKGSFSTLEIQRTEQGDSAMYLCASSLVGQGNYGYTFGSGTRLTVV.

The J gene is TRBJ2-1, the V gene TRBV4-3, with 14 bases that match TRBD2. The CDR3 has 18 residues. Germline V gene data show CDR1 as LGHNA and CDR2 as YSLEER. V trimming: 3 bases; J trimming: 8 bases; junction bases outside the gene matches: 12. The CDR3 nucleotides read TGCGCCAGCAGCCACATACCCTCGGGGACTAGCGGGAGCTATGAGCAGTTCTTC. The encoded protein is CASSHIPSGTSGSYEQFF.

There are a few counts of this clone. The genes are TRBV7-2 and TRBJ2-5; 10 nucleotides match TRBD2. V was clipped by 5 bases and J by 11 bases; unmatched bases: 17. CDR3 length equals 16 residues. CDR1 is SGHTA, CDR2 FQGNSA, per germline. The CDR3 sequence is CASSLDLAGEGGTQYF. In nucleotides, the CDR3 is TGTGCCAGCAGCCTCGATCTAGCGGGAGAGGGGGGGACGCAGTACTTC.

This sequence joins TRBV5-4 and TRBJ2-4, with D tentatively TRBD2 (6 bases). This CDR3 contains 17 residues. V dropped 9 bases and J dropped 0 bases, with 22 bases sitting between them. Germline V gene data show CDR1 as SGHNT and CDR2 as YYREEE (reference sequence). CDR3 in DNA: TGTGCCACGCAAGGCGGGGCCGGAAAACTAGCCAAAAACATTCAGTACTTC. Translating it yields CATQGGAGKLAKNIQYF.

This clone was counted between two and nine times. This chain uses TRBV7-9 with TRBJ2-5; the D gene is possibly TRBD2 (5 bases). The CDR3 extends over 13 amino acids. Germline V CDR1 and CDR2: SEHNR, FQNEAQ (reference sequence). Trimming took 5 bases from V and 4 from J, leaving 11 bases between them. CDR3 coding DNA: TGTGCCAGCAGCGGAGGAGGACGAGAGACCCAGTACTTC. As protein: CASSGGGRETQYF.

This chain links TRBV10-3 with TRBJ2-7; D might be TRBD2 (6 bases). The germline CDR1 and CDR2 sequences are ENHRY and SYGVKD. The CDR3 spans 15 residues. V was trimmed by 2 bases and J by 10 bases, leaving 21 bases between them. This CDR3 is CAISEQWTTGGGQYF. In DNA form, the CDR3 reads TGTGCCATCAGTGAGCAATGGACTACGGGTGGCGGACAGTACTTC.

J is TRBJ2-7 and V is TRBV27, with 7 bases identical to TRBD1. V gave up 5 bases and J gave up 2 bases; unmatched junction bases: 9. The CDR3 totals 15 residues. Per the germline V gene, CDR1 is MNHEY and CDR2 is SMNVEV (reference sequence). In DNA, the CDR3 is TGTGCCAGCAGTAGGGGACAGAAACATCCCTACGAGCAGTACTTC. Its protein is CASSRGQKHPYEQYF.